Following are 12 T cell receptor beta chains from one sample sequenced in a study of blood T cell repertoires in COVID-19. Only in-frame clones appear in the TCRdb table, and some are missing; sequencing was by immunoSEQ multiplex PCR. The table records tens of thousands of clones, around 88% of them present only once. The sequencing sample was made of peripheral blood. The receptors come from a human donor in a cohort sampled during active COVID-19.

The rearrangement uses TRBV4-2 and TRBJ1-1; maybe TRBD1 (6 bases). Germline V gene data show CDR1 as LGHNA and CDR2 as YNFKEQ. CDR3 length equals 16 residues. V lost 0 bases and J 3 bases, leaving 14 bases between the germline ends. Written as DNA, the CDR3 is TGTGCCAGCAGCCAAGATGGGACCTCAGGGGACACTGAAGCTTTCTTT. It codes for CASSQDGTSGDTEAFF.

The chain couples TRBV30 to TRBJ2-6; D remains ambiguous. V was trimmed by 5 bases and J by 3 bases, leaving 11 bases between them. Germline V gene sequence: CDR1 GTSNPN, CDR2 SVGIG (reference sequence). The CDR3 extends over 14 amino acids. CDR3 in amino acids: CAWERPGGANVLTF. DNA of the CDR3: TGTGCCTGGGAGAGACCAGGTGGGGCCAACGTCCTGACTTTC. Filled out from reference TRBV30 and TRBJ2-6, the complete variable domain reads SQTIHQWPATLVQPVGSPLSLECTVEGTSNPNLYWYRQAAGRGLQLLFYSVGIGQISSEVPQNLSASRPQDRQFILSSKKLLLSDSGFYLCAWERPGGANVLTFGAGSRLTVL.

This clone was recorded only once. CDR3 sequence (DNA): TGTGCCAGCAGCCAAGATAAAGGACAGTATAATTCACCCCTCCACTTT. This encodes CASSQDKGQYNSPLHF. The gene calls are TRBV14 and TRBJ1-6; maybe TRBD1 (6 bases). Trimming cost V 0 bases and J 4 bases, with 10 bases left between them. CDR1 is SGHDN and CDR2 is FVKESK in the germline V gene. The CDR3 spans 16 residues.

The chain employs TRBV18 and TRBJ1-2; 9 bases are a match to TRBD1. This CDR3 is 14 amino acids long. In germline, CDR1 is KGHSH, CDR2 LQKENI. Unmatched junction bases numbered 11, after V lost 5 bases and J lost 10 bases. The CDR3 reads CASSTGDRDIAYTF. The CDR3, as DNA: TGTGCCAGCTCAACTGGGGACAGGGATATCGCCTACACCTTC.

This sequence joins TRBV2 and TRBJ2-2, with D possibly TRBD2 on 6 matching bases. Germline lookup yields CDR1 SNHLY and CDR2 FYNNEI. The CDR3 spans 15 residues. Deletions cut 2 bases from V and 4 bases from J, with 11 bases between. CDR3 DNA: TGTGCCAGCAGTGAAAGGCGGGAAGGCACCGGGGAGCTGTTTTTT. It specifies CASSERREGTGELFF. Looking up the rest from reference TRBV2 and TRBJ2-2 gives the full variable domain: EPEVTQTPSHQVTQMGQEVILRCVPISNHLYFYWYRQILGQKVEFLVSFYNNEISEKSEIFDDQFSVERPDGSNFTLKIRSTKLEDSAMYFCASSERREGTGELFFGEGSRLTVL.

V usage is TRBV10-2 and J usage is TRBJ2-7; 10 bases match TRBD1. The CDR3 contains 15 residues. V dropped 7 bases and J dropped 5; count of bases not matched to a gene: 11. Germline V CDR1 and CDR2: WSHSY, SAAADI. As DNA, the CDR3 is TGCGCCAGCAACCCGGCCGGGACAGGGGTGGACGAGCAGTACTTC. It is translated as CASNPAGTGVDEQYF.

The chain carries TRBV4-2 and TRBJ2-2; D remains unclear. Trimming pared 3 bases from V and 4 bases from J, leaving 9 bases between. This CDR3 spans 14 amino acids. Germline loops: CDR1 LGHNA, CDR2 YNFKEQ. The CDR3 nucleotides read TGTGCCAGCAGCCAGGTAATCGGCACCGGGGAGCTGTTTTTT. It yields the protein CASSQVIGTGELFF.

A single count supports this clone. In DNA form, the CDR3 reads TGTGCCAGCGGAAACAGGGGAACCTCTGGGGCCAACGTCCTGACTTTC. Residues: CASGNRGTSGANVLTF. J is TRBJ2-6 and V is TRBV27, with 7 bases identical to TRBD1. Germline CDR1 is MNHEY and CDR2 is SMNVEV (reference sequence). The CDR3 length is 16 residues. The V segment lost 8 bases and the J segment 0 bases; nucleotides outside the gene matches: 7.

CDR3 bases: TGTGCCAGCAGCTTACTCCCAGGGACTAGCGGGAGACGAGCTTCCTACAATGAGCAGTTCTTC. It yields the protein CASSLLPGTSGRRASYNEQFF. This rearrangement joins TRBV7-3 to TRBJ2-1, with 14 bases lining up with TRBD2. Germline CDR1 SGHTA, CDR2 FQGTGA. V dropped 2 bases and J dropped 1; count of bases not matched to a gene: 13. The CDR3 extends over 21 amino acids. Supplemented by reference TRBV7-3 and TRBJ2-1, the full variable domain reads GAGVSQTPSNKVTEKGKYVELRCDPISGHTALYWYRQSLGQGPEFLIYFQGTGAADDSGLPNDRFFAVRPEGSVSTLKIQRTERGDSAVYLCASSLLPGTSGRRASYNEQFFGPGTRLTVL.

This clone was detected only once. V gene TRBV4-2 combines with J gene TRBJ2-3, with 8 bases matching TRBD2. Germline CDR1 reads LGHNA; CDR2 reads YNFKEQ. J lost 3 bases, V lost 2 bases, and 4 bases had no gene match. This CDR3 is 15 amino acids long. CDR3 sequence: CASSQSGGGTDTQYF. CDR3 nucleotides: TGTGCCAGCAGCCAAAGCGGGGGCGGTACAGATACGCAGTATTTT.

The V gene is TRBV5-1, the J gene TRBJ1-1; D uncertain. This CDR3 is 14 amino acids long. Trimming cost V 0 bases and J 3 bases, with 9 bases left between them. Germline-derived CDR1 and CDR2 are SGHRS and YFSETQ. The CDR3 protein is CASSLASEDTEAFF. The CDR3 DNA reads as TGCGCCAGCAGCTTGGCCTCAGAGGACACTGAAGCTTTCTTT.

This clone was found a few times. CDR3 sequence (DNA): TGTGCCAGCAGTAGAGCGGGAGATAGGGAGACCCAGTACTTC. This encodes CASSRAGDRETQYF. V and J are TRBV27 and TRBJ2-5; 8 bases map to TRBD2. CDR1 MNHEY and CDR2 SMNVEV come from the germline V gene (reference sequence). V was pared by 5 bases and J by 5 bases, with 7 bases of the junction left unmatched. The CDR3 runs 14 residues.